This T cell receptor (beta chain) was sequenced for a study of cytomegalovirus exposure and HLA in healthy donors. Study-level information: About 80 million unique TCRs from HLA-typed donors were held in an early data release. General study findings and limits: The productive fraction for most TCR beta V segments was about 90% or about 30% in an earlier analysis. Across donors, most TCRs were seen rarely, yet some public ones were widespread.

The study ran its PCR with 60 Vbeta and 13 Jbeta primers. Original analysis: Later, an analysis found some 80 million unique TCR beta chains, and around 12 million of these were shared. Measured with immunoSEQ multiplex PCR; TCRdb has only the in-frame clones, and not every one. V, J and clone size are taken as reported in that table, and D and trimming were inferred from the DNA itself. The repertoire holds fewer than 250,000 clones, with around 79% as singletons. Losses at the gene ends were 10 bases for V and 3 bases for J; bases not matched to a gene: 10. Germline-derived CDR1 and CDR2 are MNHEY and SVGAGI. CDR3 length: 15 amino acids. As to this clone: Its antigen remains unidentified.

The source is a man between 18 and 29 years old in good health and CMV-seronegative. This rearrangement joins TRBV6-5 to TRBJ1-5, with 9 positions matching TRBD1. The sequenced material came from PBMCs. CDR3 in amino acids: CATGIRQGVNQPQHF. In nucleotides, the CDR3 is TGTGCCACCGGGATTAGACAGGGGGTCAATCAGCCCCAGCATTTT.